This T cell receptor (beta chain) was recovered during a study of blood T cell repertoires in COVID-19. About the study: Whether acute or convalescent, the COVID-19 samples came from the United States, Italy and Spain. Sources were T cells, B-cell-depleted T cells, or PBMCs; the material itself was cDNA or gDNA.

Profiling relied on immunoSEQ multiplex PCR, and the TCRdb table lists in-frame clones only, not all of them. This sample has more than 200,000 clones; about nine tenths occur once, and the top ten carry over 4.5%. This CDR3 is 14 amino acids long. Germline loops: CDR1 SGHDN, CDR2 FVKESK. The V gene lost 0 bases and the J gene lost 5 bases, with 7 bases spanning the gap. The chain joins TRBV14 to TRBJ2-2; TRBD1 is a possible D gene (5 bases). The clonotype comes from a man older than 75 with acute or convalescent COVID-19. The sample consisted of peripheral blood. Here the CDR3 DNA reads TGTGCCAGCAGCCAAGAGGCAGGGACCGGGGAGCTGTTTTTT. Its translation: CASSQEAGTGELFF.